The rows below give T cell receptor beta chains drawn from one sample of a study of cytomegalovirus exposure and HLA in healthy donors. Only in-frame clones appear in the TCRdb table, and some are missing; sequencing was by immunoSEQ multiplex PCR. The table includes about 200,000 clones, around four fifths detected once. Sequenced material: PBMCs. The source is a male donor in good health and CMV-seronegative. CDR3s include the opening cysteine and the closing phenylalanine or tryptophan. The D gene is left open where the match is weak. Size tells how often a clone was seen (once, few, many) or the class of an expanded clone, and some rows leave it out.

CDR3 DNA	CDR3 protein	V gene	clone size	D gene	J gene
TGTGCCTGGAGAGGCGGTTCCCCCCCCTATGGCTACACCTTC	CAWRGGSPPYGYTF	TRBV30	.	.	TRBJ1-2
TGTGCCAGCGGGTGGGCAGGTTCCTCCTACGAGCAGTACTTC	CASGWAGSSYEQYF	TRBV27	.	.	TRBJ2-7
TGCAGCGCCAAGGGGGCTAATGAAAAACTGTTTTTT	CSAKGANEKLFF	TRBV29-1	.	.	TRBJ1-4
TGCGCCAGCAGCTTACAGGGGCCGCCCGAAAACACCATATATTTT	CASSLQGPPENTIYF	TRBV5-1	.	TRBD1	TRBJ1-3
TGTGCTAGTGGTTTAATGGGGGCTAGCGGGACTTTACTTCTAGGTGCGTTCTTC	CASGLMGASGTLLLGAFF	TRBV12-5	.	TRBD2	TRBJ2-1
TGTGCCAGCAGTGACTGGACGACAGGGGGAAATGAAAAACTGTTTTTT	CASSDWTTGGNEKLFF	TRBV25-1	once	TRBD1	TRBJ1-4
TGTGCCAGCAGCCCGTGGGACAGGATGGACGAGCAGTACTTC	CASSPWDRMDEQYF	TRBV9	.	TRBD1	TRBJ2-7
TGTGCCAGCAGCGTAGAAGCGACAGCGACCGGGGAGCTGTTTTTT	CASSVEATATGELFF	TRBV9	.	.	TRBJ2-2
TGCGCCAGCAGCTTCGTCGCCGGGGAGCTGTTTTTT	CASSFVAGELFF	TRBV5-1	.	.	TRBJ2-2
TGTGCCAGCAGCAGGGGGACTAGCGGACGCACAGATACGCAGTATTTT	CASSRGTSGRTDTQYF	TRBV5-4	.	TRBD2	TRBJ2-3
TGTGCCAGTAGATCTTTGGACAGGGTCACTGAAGCTTTCTTT	CASRSLDRVTEAFF	TRBV19	.	TRBD1	TRBJ1-1
TGCGCCAGCAGCTTCCTAGCGGGAGGGAACGAGCAGTACTTC	CASSFLAGGNEQYF	TRBV5-1	.	TRBD2	TRBJ2-7
TGTGCCAGCCTTAAGGGGAACCCTAGCACAGATACGCAGTATTTT	CASLKGNPSTDTQYF	TRBV2	many	.	TRBJ2-3
TGTGCCAGCAGTTACTCCGGGACAGGGGCGCCAGAGACCCAGTACTTC	CASSYSGTGAPETQYF	TRBV6-5	.	TRBD1	TRBJ2-5
TGTGCCAGCAGGTCCCCCTCACTCCGGGACAGCTCCTACGAGCAGTACTTC	CASRSPSLRDSSYEQYF	TRBV27	.	TRBD1	TRBJ2-7
TGTGCCAGCAGTCGACTAGCGGGAGACAATGAGCAGTTCTTC	CASSRLAGDNEQFF	TRBV6-6	.	TRBD2	TRBJ2-1
TGTGCCAGCAGTGTTTCAGGGAACTATGGCTACACCTTC	CASSVSGNYGYTF	TRBV2	.	.	TRBJ1-2
TGTGCCACCAGCAGAGACGGTCAGCCCCAGCATTTT	CATSRDGQPQHF	TRBV15	once	.	TRBJ1-5
TGTGCCAGCAGCTTCGGGACAGGCTCCTACAATGAGCAGTTCTTC	CASSFGTGSYNEQFF	TRBV5-4	.	TRBD1	TRBJ2-1
TGCGCCAGTGGACTAGCGGGAGTTCGAGAGACCCAGTACTTC	CASGLAGVRETQYF	TRBV10-2	.	TRBD2	TRBJ2-5
TGTGCCAGCAAGGGGACAGAGGACACCGGGGAGCTGTTTTTT	CASKGTEDTGELFF	TRBV6-4	many	TRBD1	TRBJ2-2
TGTGCTAGCAGCTTACAGAAGAACACCGGGGAGCTGTTTTTT	CASSLQKNTGELFF	TRBV7-7	.	.	TRBJ2-2
TGTGCCTCCGCACAGATGAACACTGAAGCTTTCTTT	CASAQMNTEAFF	TRBV30	once	.	TRBJ1-1
TGTGCCAGCAGCCCTGGACCTCTAGCGGGAGGGCCTTACGAGCAGTACTTC	CASSPGPLAGGPYEQYF	TRBV5-4	.	TRBD2	TRBJ2-7
TGTGCCAGCAGCGTTAGCGGGATGGGGGAGCTGTTTTTT	CASSVSGMGELFF	TRBV7-3	.	TRBD2	TRBJ2-2
TGTGCCAGCAGTCCGCTCGGGGGTCGAAACGAGCAGTACTTC	CASSPLGGRNEQYF	TRBV6-5	.	.	TRBJ2-7
TGTGCCAGTAGCACCGGGACAGGGGGAATCAATGAGCAGTTCTTC	CASSTGTGGINEQFF	TRBV19	.	TRBD1	TRBJ2-1
TGTGCCAGCAGCTGGAGCCAGCCCGGAGAGACCCAGTACTTC	CASSWSQPGETQYF	TRBV7-9	.	.	TRBJ2-5
TGTGCCAGCAACTTACAGGGGGCACGCAATCAGCCCCAGCATTTT	CASNLQGARNQPQHF	TRBV28	.	TRBD1	TRBJ1-5
TGCGCCAGCAGCCAAGTTATCCACACTGAAGCTTTCTTT	CASSQVIHTEAFF	TRBV4-1	.	.	TRBJ1-1
TGTGCCAGCAGCTTATTAACGGGGGTTGGAAACACCATATATTTT	CASSLLTGVGNTIYF	TRBV7-9	.	.	TRBJ1-3
TGTGCCAGCAGCCCTCAGGGGGTAGGTGAAAAACTGTTTTTT	CASSPQGVGEKLFF	TRBV5-5	.	TRBD1	TRBJ1-4
TGTGCCAGCGGCTTTGGTCCCGCGGGGAGCGAGCAGTACTTC	CASGFGPAGSEQYF	TRBV7-3	.	.	TRBJ2-7
TGTGCCAGCAGTGAGGGAGGGTACCAACGGCCCCAGCATTTT	CASSEGGYQRPQHF	TRBV6-1	.	.	TRBJ1-5
TGTGCCAGCAGTCGCCAGGGTTGGGATGGCTACACCTTC	CASSRQGWDGYTF	TRBV27	once	.	TRBJ1-2
TGCGCCAGCAGCATGTCGGGTACCGGGGAGCTGTTTTTT	CASSMSGTGELFF	TRBV5-1	few	.	TRBJ2-2
TGTGCCAGCGCGCGGGTAACCTACGAGCAGTACTTC	CASARVTYEQYF	TRBV7-2	.	.	TRBJ2-7
TGTGCCAGCGGATCGACCGTGGAGGGCTACACCTTC	CASGSTVEGYTF	TRBV28	.	.	TRBJ1-2
TGTGCCAGCAGCCAAGAAACGATGGTCAGGAACACTGAAGCTTTCTTT	CASSQETMVRNTEAFF	TRBV4-2	.	.	TRBJ1-1